This T cell receptor (beta chain) was found in a study of shared clonotypes between healthy human individuals. Study details: Each donor's CD8 memory used one plate, CD8 naive two, each CD4 subset three. Overall study results and limits: Represented genetic and exposure-history diversity was restricted by having few donors. With several donors compared, around 5% of naive CD4 clonotypes were shared.

As for this clone: Antigen: not known.

The table came from immunoSEQ multiplex PCR; TCRdb's copy has only in-frame clones and leaves some out. This repertoire shows roughly 770,000 clones, around 96% found once; its top ten account for around 0.25%. Positive CCR7 selection of CD45RO-negative cells yielded the naive CD8 cells, and terminally differentiated effector memory CD45RA+ cells were excluded. This clonotype was sampled from a man in his thirties or forties in good health. Specimen: naive CD8+ T cells sorted from blood.

CDR3 DNA: TGTGCCAGCAGTTCGGACCCAGCTAGGGTCTACAATGAGCAGTTCTTC. As protein: CASSSDPARVYNEQFF. The J gene is TRBJ2-1, the V gene TRBV28; D not resolved. The length of the CDR3 is 16 residues. Trimming removed 4 bases from V and 3 bases from J, with 16 bases in between. Germline CDR1 MDHEN, CDR2 SYDVKM.